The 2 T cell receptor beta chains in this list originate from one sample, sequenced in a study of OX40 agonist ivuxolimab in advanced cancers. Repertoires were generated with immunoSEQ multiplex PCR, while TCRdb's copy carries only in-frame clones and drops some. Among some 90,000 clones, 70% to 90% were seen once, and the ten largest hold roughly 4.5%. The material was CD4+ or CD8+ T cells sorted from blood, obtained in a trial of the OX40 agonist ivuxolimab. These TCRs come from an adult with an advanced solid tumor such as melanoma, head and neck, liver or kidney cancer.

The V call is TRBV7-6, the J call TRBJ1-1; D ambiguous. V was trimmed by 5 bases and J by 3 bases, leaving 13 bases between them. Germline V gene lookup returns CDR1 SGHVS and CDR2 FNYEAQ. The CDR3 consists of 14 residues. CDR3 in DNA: TGTGCCAGCAGCCCTCCTGGACCTTACACTGAAGCTTTCTTT. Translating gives CASSPPGPYTEAFF.

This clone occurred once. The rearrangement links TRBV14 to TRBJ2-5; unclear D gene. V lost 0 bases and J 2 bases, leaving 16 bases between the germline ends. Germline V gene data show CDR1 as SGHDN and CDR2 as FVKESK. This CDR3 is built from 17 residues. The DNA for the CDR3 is TGTGCCAGCAGCCAAGATCTTTTACGAACAGATCAAGAGACCCAGTACTTC. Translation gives CASSQDLLRTDQETQYF.